This paragraph covers one TCR beta chain sequence. Sequencing used immunoSEQ multiplex PCR; TCRdb keeps in-frame clones, though not all of them. The table shows roughly 400,000 clones, with around 90% occurring only once. These data come from a study of blood T cell repertoires in COVID-19. Study-wide context: From T cells, B-cell-depleted T cells, or PBMCs came the material, which was cDNA or gDNA.

Losses at the gene ends were 7 bases for V and 1 base for J; bases not matched to a gene: 11. CDR1 and CDR2 (germline): LGHDT, YNNKEL (reference sequence). The CDR3 sequence is 17 residues long. The receptor was isolated from a woman in her forties with acute COVID-19. The chain has TRBV3-1 (or the pseudogene TRBV3-2) and TRBJ1-3; TRBD1 aligns across 9 bases. Sequencing was performed on PBMCs or T cells enriched from blood (not recorded which). The CDR3 bases are TGTGCCAGCAAGGTTGGGACAGGGACCTTTTCTGGAAACACCATATATTTT. As protein: CASKVGTGTFSGNTIYF.